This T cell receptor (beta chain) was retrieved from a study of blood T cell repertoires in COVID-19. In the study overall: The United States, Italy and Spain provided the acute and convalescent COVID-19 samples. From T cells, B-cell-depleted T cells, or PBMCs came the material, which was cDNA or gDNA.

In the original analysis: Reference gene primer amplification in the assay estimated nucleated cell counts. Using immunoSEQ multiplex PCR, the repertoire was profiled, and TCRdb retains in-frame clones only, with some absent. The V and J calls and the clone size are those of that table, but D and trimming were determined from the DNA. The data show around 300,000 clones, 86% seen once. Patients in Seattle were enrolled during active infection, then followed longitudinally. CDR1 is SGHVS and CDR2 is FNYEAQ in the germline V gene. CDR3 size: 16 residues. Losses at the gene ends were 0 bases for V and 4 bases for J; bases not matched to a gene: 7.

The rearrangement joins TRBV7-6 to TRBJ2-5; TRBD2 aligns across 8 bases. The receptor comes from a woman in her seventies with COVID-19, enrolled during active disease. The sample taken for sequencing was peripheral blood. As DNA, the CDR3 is TGTGCCAGCAGCTTAGCCGTCGGGACTAGTGGAGAGACCCAGTACTTC. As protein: CASSLAVGTSGETQYF.